This T cell receptor beta chain was identified during a study of T cells after yellow fever vaccination. TCRdb re-called the 5' RACE reads through MiXCR, storing one row per CDR3 protein. The sample has tens of thousands of distinct CDR3 sequences; about 7.2% are singletons. To note about this clonotype: The antigen is undetermined.

Deletions cut 1 base from V and 6 bases from J, with 7 bases between. This CDR3 spans 13 amino acids. Germline V gene data show CDR1 as SGHTA and CDR2 as FQGTGA. Whole-study findings and limits: Abundant clonotypes (contaminants from the bulk population) could be present in FACS-sorted repertoires. Subsequent to the booster, the majority of primary-vaccination clones reappeared (96% CD4, 88% CD8). Although most clonotypes did not, a small share appeared in both CD4 and CD8 compartments.

The chain has TRBV7-3 and TRBJ2-1; either TRBD1 or TRBD2 may supply D (5 bases each). This clonotype was obtained from a man younger than 30 who received the YFV17D yellow fever vaccine. The sequencing here drew on CD8+ T cells sorted from PBMCs, taken 10 days after the first yellow fever vaccination. CDR3 bases: TGTGCCAGCAGCTTAATTGGGGGCAATGAGCAGTTCTTC. The encoded protein is CASSLIGGNEQFF.